These 11 T cell receptor beta chains share one sample of origin, sequenced in a study of beta chain features in type 1 diabetes. Investigators reverse transcribed all isolated RNA, so they sequenced expressed TCRB transcripts. TCRdb's table, derived via immunoSEQ multiplex PCR, lists solely in-frame clones and lacks some. The sample has about 330,000 clones; approximately 10% are singletons. The sample consisted of naive CD4+ T cells from blood. The receptors originated from a woman aged 25 to 39 in good health.

V is TRBV7-2 and J is TRBJ1-1, with D perhaps matching TRBD1 (6 bases). Deletions cut 8 bases from V and 1 base from J, with 14 bases between. The CDR3 runs to 14 residues. Germline V gene sequence: CDR1 SGHTA, CDR2 FQGNSA. CDR3 bases: TGTGCCAGCCCAGACACGGGACAGAACACTGAAGCTTTCTTT. This gives the protein CASPDTGQNTEAFF.

This clone was detected only a few times. Other DNA variants within this sample encode the same CDR3. The chain employs TRBV5-4 and TRBJ2-1; 12 nucleotides agree with TRBD2. V trimming: 0 bases; J trimming: 7 bases; junction bases outside the gene matches: 5. This CDR3 comprises 16 residues. Germline V gene data show CDR1 as SGHNT and CDR2 as YYREEE (reference sequence). CDR3 in amino acids: CASSLGLAGGPNEQFF. The CDR3 coding sequence is TGTGCCAGCAGCTTGGGTCTAGCGGGAGGGCCAAATGAGCAGTTCTTC.

This clone was seen only a few times. This chain uses TRBV7-9 with TRBJ2-1; 9 bases line up with TRBD2. Germline assignment: CDR1 SEHNR and CDR2 FQNEAQ (reference sequence). V dropped 5 bases and J dropped 10; count of bases not matched to a gene: 9. This CDR3 region has 14 residues. CDR3 loop: CASSLTSGAREQFF. CDR3 nucleotide sequence: TGTGCCAGCAGCCTGACTAGCGGAGCGAGGGAGCAGTTCTTC.

This clone was seen a handful of times. V usage is TRBV29-1 and J usage is TRBJ2-1; D remains unclear. V was clipped by 7 bases and J by 5 bases, with 6 bases between them. CDR3 size: 10 residues. Germline V CDR1 and CDR2: SQVTM, ANQGSEA. This CDR3 reads CSGANNEQFF. The CDR3 nucleotides read TGCAGCGGGGCAAACAATGAGCAGTTCTTC.

The V gene is TRBV6-5, the J gene TRBJ2-7, with D perhaps matching TRBD2 (6 bases). Germline values: CDR1 MNHEY, CDR2 SVGAGI. The CDR3 runs to 13 residues. The germline V and J ends were trimmed by 8 bases and 3 bases, with 14 bases remaining between them. The chain's CDR3 is CASFKEGGYEQYF. The DNA of the CDR3 is TGTGCCAGCTTCAAGGAGGGAGGCTACGAGCAGTACTTC.

V is TRBV18 and J is TRBJ2-5; tentative D call: TRBD2 (5 bases). Trimming pared 0 bases from V and 2 bases from J, leaving 13 bases between. The V gene's germline CDR1 is KGHSH and CDR2 LQKENI. The CDR3 contains 16 residues. The CDR3 spells CASSPPAGRWQETQYF. DNA of the CDR3: TGTGCCAGCTCACCACCGGCGGGTAGGTGGCAAGAGACCCAGTACTTC.

This clone appeared a few times. This chain connects TRBV28 to TRBJ2-1, with 9 bases that match TRBD1. In germline, CDR1 is MDHEN, CDR2 SYDVKM. The CDR3 extends over 16 amino acids. Trimming at V came to 4 bases and at J to 7 bases, leaving 11 bases not matched to a gene. CDR3 sequence reads: CASSSPGTGRFNEQFF. For the CDR3, the DNA is TGTGCCAGCAGTTCCCCAGGGACAGGGAGGTTTAATGAGCAGTTCTTC.

This clone was observed a handful of times. The rearrangement uses TRBV11-2 and TRBJ2-1, with D possibly TRBD2 on 5 matching bases. The germline V and J ends were trimmed by 0 bases and 1 base, with 7 bases remaining between them. This CDR3 contains 15 residues. Germline V gene lookup returns CDR1 SGHAT and CDR2 FQNNGV. For the CDR3, the DNA is TGTGCCAGCAGCTTAGACACGGGATCCTACAATGAGCAGTTCTTC. Protein sequence: CASSLDTGSYNEQFF.

This clone was seen a few times. V and J are TRBV28 and TRBJ2-7, with 8 nucleotides matching TRBD1. This CDR3 region has 15 residues. The junction had 6 bases not matched to a gene; V was cut back by 2 bases and J by 3 bases. Germline assignment: CDR1 MDHEN and CDR2 SYDVKM. In DNA form, the CDR3 reads TGTGCCAGCAGTTTAGATGTGACAGGGGACTACGAGCAGTACTTC. It codes for CASSLDVTGDYEQYF.

This clone came up a few times. V gene TRBV4-3 combines with J gene TRBJ2-3; possible D gene TRBD1, 6 bases. V lost 0 bases, J lost 0 bases, and 10 bases lay in between. Germline lookup yields CDR1 LGHNA and CDR2 YSLEER. This CDR3 contains 16 residues. The CDR3 reads CASSQEARGSTDTQYF. The CDR3 DNA is TGCGCCAGCAGCCAAGAAGCCAGGGGAAGCACAGATACGCAGTATTTT.

The J gene is TRBJ2-1, the V gene TRBV4-3, with TRBD2 identical over 7 bases. This CDR3 has 15 amino acids. Germline V gene sequence: CDR1 LGHNA, CDR2 YSLEER. Unmatched junction bases numbered 5, after V lost 1 base and J lost 5 bases. The CDR3 DNA reads TGCGCCAGCAGCCAAGTCGGGAGGACGCACAATGAGCAGTTCTTC. As protein: CASSQVGRTHNEQFF.